Listed below are T cell receptor beta chains from one sample, sequenced in a study of vaccination and CD4 T cells after COVID-19. TCRdb re-called the PCR reads with MiXCR, one entry per CDR3 protein. The table has about 8,300 distinct CDR3 sequences, roughly 36% seen once. Which antigens these TCRs recognize remains unknown. Material: CD4+ T cells from blood, cultured in vitro. The receptors derive from a human donor in good health. Both conserved end residues are part of each CDR3. The order of the fields is J gene, V gene, D gene, clone size, CDR3 protein, CDR3 DNA. The D gene is left open where the match is weak. Clone size appears in some rows only: once, few, many, or a class for an expanded clone.

TRBJ2-4 TRBV7-8 TRBD2 few CASSLERGRNIQYF TGTGCCAGCAGCTTAGAGCGGGGCCGGAACATTCAGTACTTC
TRBJ2-2 TRBV6-5 NA NA CASSFPDTGELFF TGTGCCAGCAGTTTTCCGGACACCGGGGAGCTGTTTTTT
TRBJ2-1 TRBV6-5 NA NA CASSYGSSSYNEQFF TGTGCCAGCAGTTATGGGAGTTCTTCCTACAATGAGCAGTTCTTC
TRBJ1-1 TRBV25-1 NA NA CASSQLAANTEAFF TGTGCCAGCAGTCAACTGGCGGCGAACACTGAAGCTTTCTTT
TRBJ2-2 TRBV20-1 TRBD1 NA CSARGGQAYTGELFF TGCAGTGCTAGAGGGGGACAGGCCTACACCGGGGAGCTGTTTTTT
TRBJ1-1 TRBV10-1 NA few CAVRSISGEAFF TGCGCCGTCCGCTCCATTTCAGGTGAAGCTTTCTTT
TRBJ1-1 TRBV14 NA few CASSAGTEAFF TGTGCCAGCAGCGCGGGCACTGAAGCTTTCTTT
TRBJ1-5 TRBV20-1 NA NA CSAAGSNQPQHF TGCAGTGCTGCAGGGTCGAATCAGCCCCAGCATTTT
TRBJ1-4 TRBV27 NA NA CASRSAANEKLFF TGTGCCAGCAGGTCGGCAGCTAATGAAAAACTGTTTTTT
TRBJ1-2 TRBV6-1 TRBD1 medium-sized CASSASGTGDLGYTF TGTGCCAGCAGTGCCTCCGGGACAGGGGATCTTGGCTACACCTTC
TRBJ1-1 TRBV6-1 NA NA CASLGFGEAFF TGTGCCAGCTTAGGGTTCGGTGAAGCTTTCTTT